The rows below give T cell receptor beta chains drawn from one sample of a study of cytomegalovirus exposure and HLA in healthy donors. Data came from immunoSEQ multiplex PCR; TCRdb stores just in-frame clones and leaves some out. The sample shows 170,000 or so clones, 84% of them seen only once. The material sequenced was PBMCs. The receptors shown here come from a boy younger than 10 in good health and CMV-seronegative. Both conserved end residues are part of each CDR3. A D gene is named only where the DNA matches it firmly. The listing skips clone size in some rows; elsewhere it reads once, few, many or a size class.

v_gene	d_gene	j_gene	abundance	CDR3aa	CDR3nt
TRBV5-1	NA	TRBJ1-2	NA	CASSSSGGNYGYTF	TGCGCCAGCAGCTCTAGTGGAGGTAACTATGGCTACACCTTC
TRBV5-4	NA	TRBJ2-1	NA	CASSSRLDEQFF	TGTGCCAGCAGCTCCAGACTTGATGAGCAGTTCTTC
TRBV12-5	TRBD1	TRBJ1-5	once	CASAGTVNQPQHF	TGTGCTAGTGCCGGGACAGTCAATCAGCCCCAGCATTTT
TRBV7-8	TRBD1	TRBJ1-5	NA	CASSSAGGNQPQHF	TGTGCCAGCAGCTCGGCAGGGGGGAATCAGCCCCAGCATTTT
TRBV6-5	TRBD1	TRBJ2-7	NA	CASSYSGQGGYEQYF	TGTGCCAGCAGTTACTCGGGACAGGGGGGCTACGAGCAGTACTTC
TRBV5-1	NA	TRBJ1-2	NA	CASSSGVGNYGYTF	TGCGCCAGCAGCTCCGGGGTAGGGAACTATGGCTACACCTTC
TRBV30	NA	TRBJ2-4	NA	CAWSLRLGGDGKNIQYF	TGTGCCTGGAGTTTACGCCTCGGGGGAGATGGCAAAAACATTCAGTACTTC
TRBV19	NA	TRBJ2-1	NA	CASSIQDTGNEQFF	TGTGCCAGTAGTATACAGGATACGGGGAATGAGCAGTTCTTC
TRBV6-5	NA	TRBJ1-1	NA	CASSDRTRRTEAFF	TGTGCCAGCAGCGATCGGACGAGGAGGACTGAAGCTTTCTTT
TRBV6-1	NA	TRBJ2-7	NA	CASRFWTVPSYEQYF	TGTGCCAGCAGGTTTTGGACAGTACCTTCCTACGAGCAGTACTTC
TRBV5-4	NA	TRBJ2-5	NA	CASSLGAGEETQYF	TGTGCCAGCAGCTTGGGTGCAGGGGAAGAGACCCAGTACTTC
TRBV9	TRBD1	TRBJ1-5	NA	CASSAFAAGGSGQPQHF	TGTGCCAGCAGCGCCTTTGCCGCAGGGGGAAGTGGACAGCCCCAGCATTTT
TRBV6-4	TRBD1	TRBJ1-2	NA	CASSARTGGGYGYTF	TGTGCCAGCAGTGCCAGGACAGGGGGCGGCTATGGCTACACCTTC
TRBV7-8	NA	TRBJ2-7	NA	CASSSGFGPEEQYF	TGTGCCAGCAGCTCAGGATTCGGTCCTGAGGAGCAGTACTTC
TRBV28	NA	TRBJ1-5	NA	CASRTTRIWGRQPQHF	TGTGCCAGCAGGACCACCCGTATTTGGGGCCGGCAGCCCCAGCATTTT
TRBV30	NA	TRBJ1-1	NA	CAWSPELNTEAFF	TGTGCCTGGAGTCCCGAGTTGAACACTGAAGCTTTCTTT
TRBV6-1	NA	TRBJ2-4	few	CASSEFGDLGKNIQYF	TGTGCCAGCAGTGAATTCGGGGATTTAGGCAAAAACATTCAGTACTTC
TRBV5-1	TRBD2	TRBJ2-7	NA	CASRNGLAGVTGEQYF	TGCGCCAGCAGAAACGGACTAGCGGGAGTCACGGGCGAGCAGTACTTC
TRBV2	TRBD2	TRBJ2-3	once	CASSPSGIGDTQYF	TGTGCCAGCAGTCCTAGCGGGATCGGAGATACGCAGTATTTT
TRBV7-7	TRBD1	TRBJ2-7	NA	CASSLVKQGTAYEQYF	TGTGCCAGCAGCTTAGTTAAACAGGGGACAGCTTACGAGCAGTACTTC
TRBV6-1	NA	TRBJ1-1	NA	CASLTDRTMNTEAFF	TGTGCCAGCTTGACAGACCGAACCATGAACACTGAAGCTTTCTTT
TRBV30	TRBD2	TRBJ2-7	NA	CAWSSPRTSGRAYEQYF	TGTGCCTGGAGTTCACCCCGGACTAGCGGGAGGGCCTACGAGCAGTACTTC
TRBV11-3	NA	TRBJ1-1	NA	CASSLGRNTEAFF	TGTGCCAGCAGCTTAGGCAGGAACACTGAAGCTTTCTTT
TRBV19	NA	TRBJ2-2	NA	CASSADYTGELFF	TGTGCCAGTAGCGCGGACTACACCGGGGAGCTGTTTTTT
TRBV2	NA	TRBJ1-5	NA	CASSDEASNQPQHF	TGTGCCAGCAGTGACGAGGCTAGCAATCAGCCCCAGCATTTT
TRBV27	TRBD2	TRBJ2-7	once	CASSLSGLADYEQYF	TGTGCCAGCAGTTTATCTGGGCTAGCGGACTACGAGCAGTACTTC
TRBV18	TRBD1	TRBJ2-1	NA	CASSFGTADEQFF	TGTGCCAGCTCATTCGGGACAGCGGATGAGCAGTTCTTC
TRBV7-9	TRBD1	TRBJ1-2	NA	CASSPAGGVYGYTF	TGTGCCAGCAGCCCCGCAGGGGGCGTCTATGGCTACACCTTC
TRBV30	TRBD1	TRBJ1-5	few	CAGGQDSNQPQHF	TGTGCCGGGGGACAGGATAGCAATCAGCCCCAGCATTTT
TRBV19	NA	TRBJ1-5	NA	CASSRDTISNQPQHF	TGTGCCAGTTCCCGGGACACCATAAGCAATCAGCCCCAGCATTTT
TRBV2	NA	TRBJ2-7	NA	CASSDSSVPTPYEQYF	TGTGCCAGCAGTGATAGTTCTGTACCAACTCCCTACGAGCAGTACTTC
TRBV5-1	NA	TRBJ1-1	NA	CASSLSGAGGTEAFF	TGCGCCAGCAGCTTGAGTGGGGCGGGGGGCACTGAAGCTTTCTTT
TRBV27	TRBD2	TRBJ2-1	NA	CASSKTSGSSNEQFF	TGTGCCAGCAGCAAGACTAGCGGGAGTAGCAATGAGCAGTTCTTC
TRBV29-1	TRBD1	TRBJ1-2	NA	CSAQGGPNYGYTF	TGCAGCGCCCAGGGGGGACCTAACTATGGCTACACCTTC
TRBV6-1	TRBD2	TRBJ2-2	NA	CASSDYLAGEVGELFF	TGTGCCAGCAGTGACTATCTAGCGGGAGAGGTCGGGGAGCTGTTTTTT
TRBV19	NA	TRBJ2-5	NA	CASSMAFQETQYF	TGTGCCAGTAGTATGGCTTTTCAAGAGACCCAGTACTTC
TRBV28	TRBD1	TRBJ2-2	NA	CASSHRTGGFNGELFF	TGTGCCAGCTCGCATCGGACAGGGGGCTTTAACGGGGAGCTGTTTTTT
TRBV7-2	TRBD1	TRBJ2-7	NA	CASSRLGQGTEQYF	TGTGCCAGCAGCCGCCTGGGACAGGGGACCGAGCAGTACTTC
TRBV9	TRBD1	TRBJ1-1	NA	CASSVNPGGEAFF	TGTGCCAGCAGCGTAAACCCAGGGGGCGAGGCTTTCTTT
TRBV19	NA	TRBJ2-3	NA	CASSILGGTLSDTQYF	TGTGCCAGTAGTATATTGGGGGGTACCCTCTCCGATACGCAGTATTTT
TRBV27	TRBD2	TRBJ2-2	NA	CASSPRGLAGTGELFF	TGTGCCAGCAGTCCGAGGGGACTAGCGGGCACCGGGGAGCTGTTTTTT
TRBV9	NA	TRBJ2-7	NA	CASSVEPAGSYEQYF	TGTGCCAGCAGCGTAGAACCAGCGGGCTCCTACGAGCAGTACTTC
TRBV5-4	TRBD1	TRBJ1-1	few	CASRSGQGASEAFF	TGTGCCAGCAGGTCGGGACAGGGGGCGTCTGAAGCTTTCTTT
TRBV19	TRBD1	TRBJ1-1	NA	CASSRDRAYTEAFF	TGTGCCAGTAGCCGGGACAGGGCCTACACTGAAGCTTTCTTT
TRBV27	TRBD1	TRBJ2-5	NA	CASADRVEETQYF	TGTGCCTCGGCGGACAGGGTCGAAGAGACCCAGTACTTC